Below, 22 T cell receptor beta chains from the same sample are listed, as sequenced in a study of cytomegalovirus exposure and HLA in healthy donors (dated by TCRdb to between 2016 and 2019). Libraries were made using the immunoSEQ multiplex PCR assay. A mixture of 60 forward primers for TCR Vbeta segments and 13 reverse primers for TCR Jbeta segments was used in the multiplex PCR. TCRdb stores this immuneACCESS table with in-frame sequences only. Part of the clones is absent; in the studies checked, under half of the shortfall reflects unresolved V genes, and no reason is known for the rest. The sample contains about 98,000 clones, roughly 80% of them found a single time. The top ten constitute 16% of the sample. The sample was PBMCs. These receptors originate from a man between 60 and 75 years old in good health and CMV-seropositive.

The chain combines TRBV29-1 with TRBJ1-5; possibly TRBD1 for D (5 bases). Trimming left V 7 bases short and J 2 bases short, with 30 bases between. This CDR3 is built from 19 residues. CDR1 is SQVTM, CDR2 ANQGSEA, per germline. Written as DNA, the CDR3 is TGCAGCGACTACGGACACCCTGCTCGGCGTATTCAGGGCAATCAGCCCCAGCATTTT. Amino acids: CSDYGHPARRIQGNQPQHF.

The chain couples TRBV19 to TRBJ1-2; D call uncertain. V was shortened by 7 bases and J by 8 bases, with 17 bases between the two germline ends. Germline-derived CDR1 and CDR2 are LNHDA and SQIVND (reference sequence). The CDR3 covers 13 residues. This CDR3 reads CASKDSFPGGYTF. In DNA, the CDR3 is TGTGCCAGTAAGGACTCGTTCCCGGGGGGCTACACCTTC.

The chain uses TRBV9 and TRBJ2-3; no reliable D call. Between the trimmed V and J ends, which lost 0 bases and 3 bases, there was a span of 5 bases. CDR1 and CDR2 (germline): SGDLS, YYNGEE. CDR3 length: 13 amino acids. The CDR3 region is CASSVGVTDTQYF. The CDR3 nucleotides read TGTGCCAGCAGCGTAGGAGTTACAGATACGCAGTATTTT.

The V and J genes are TRBV30 and TRBJ1-5; D might be TRBD1 (6 bases). Germline V gene lookup returns CDR1 GTSNPN and CDR2 SVGIG (reference sequence). Deletions cut 1 base from V and 6 bases from J, with 10 bases between. CDR3 length equals 13 residues. CDR3 protein: CAWSDRAGQPQHF. Written as DNA, the CDR3 is TGTGCCTGGAGTGACAGGGCGGGTCAGCCCCAGCATTTT.

The chain is built from TRBV7-3 and TRBJ2-2; 9 nucleotides agree with TRBD2. The CDR3 spans 16 residues. Germline V CDR1 and CDR2: SGHTA, FQGTGA. V shed 5 bases and J 7 bases; nucleotides not matched to a gene: 11. The DNA for the CDR3 is TGTGCCAGCAGCAGCGAGTCGGGACTAGCTTTCGGGGAGCTGTTTTTT. Its translation is CASSSESGLAFGELFF.

The V gene is TRBV27, the J gene TRBJ1-5; no clear D gene. Trimming removed 5 bases at V and 4 bases at J, with 9 bases between. CDR3 size: 13 residues. The V gene's germline CDR1 is MNHEY and CDR2 SMNVEV (reference sequence). CDR3 protein: CASSPKINQPQHF. CDR3 in DNA: TGTGCCAGCAGTCCCAAAATTAATCAGCCCCAGCATTTT.

V gene TRBV6-1 combines with J gene TRBJ2-7, with a tentative D call TRBD2 (5 bases). The CDR3 runs 14 residues. Germline CDR1 is MNHNS and CDR2 is SASEGT. Trimming left V 7 bases short and J 0 bases short, with 13 bases between. This CDR3 is CASTGLSLSYEQYF. The CDR3 DNA follows: TGTGCCAGCACTGGACTGAGCCTCTCCTACGAGCAGTACTTC.

The J gene is TRBJ1-5, the V gene TRBV28; 7 bases agree with TRBD1. V was pared by 7 bases and J by 0 bases, with 6 bases of the junction left unmatched. Germline V gene data show CDR1 as MDHEN and CDR2 as SYDVKM. The CDR3 extends over 15 amino acids. CDR3: CASTTGQVSNQPQHF. For the CDR3, the DNA is TGTGCCAGCACCACCGGACAGGTTAGCAATCAGCCCCAGCATTTT.

J is TRBJ2-3 and V is TRBV28, with TRBD1 matching 7 bases. With V trimmed by 11 bases and J by 2 bases, 13 bases remained unmatched. The CDR3 is 15 residues long. Germline-derived CDR1 and CDR2 are MDHEN and SYDVKM. The CDR3 protein is CALSTGTDPTDTQYF. The CDR3, as DNA: TGTGCCTTAAGCACCGGGACAGACCCCACAGATACGCAGTATTTT.

J is TRBJ2-2 and V is TRBV7-9; no clear D. The CDR3 extends over 12 amino acids. V gave up 2 bases and J gave up 7 bases, with 5 bases separating them. Germline V gives CDR1 SEHNR, CDR2 FQNEAQ (reference sequence). The DNA of the CDR3 is TGTGCCAGCAGCTTATACATCGGGGAGCTGTTTTTT. Translating it yields CASSLYIGELFF. Full variable domain (remainder filled in from reference TRBV7-9 and TRBJ2-2): DTGVSQNPRHKITKRGQNVTFRCDPISEHNRLYWYRQTLGQGPEFLTYFQNEAQLEKSRLLSDRFSAERPKGSFSTLEIQRTEQGDSAMYLCASSLYIGELFFGEGSRLTVL.

This clone occurred once. The chain uses TRBV27 and TRBJ2-5, with TRBD2 matching 12 bases. The CDR3 has 16 residues. J lost 6 bases, V lost 5 bases, and 10 bases had no gene match. Per the germline V gene, CDR1 is MNHEY and CDR2 is SMNVEV (reference sequence). CDR3 nucleotide sequence: TGTGCCAGCAGTATCCTCCTAGCGGGGGGGCCGAAGACCCAGTACTTC. As protein: CASSILLAGGPKTQYF.

This clone was counted between two and nine times. The V and J genes are TRBV6-6 and TRBJ2-6; no reliable D call. Trimming removed 6 bases at V and 4 bases at J, with 10 bases between. The CDR3 runs to 14 residues. CDR1 is MNHNY, CDR2 SVGAGI, per germline (reference sequence). CDR3: CASSPQAGANVLTF. The CDR3 bases are TGTGCCAGCAGCCCCCAGGCAGGGGCCAACGTCCTGACTTTC.

Only one count was recorded for this clone. The CDR3 is CASSPAGSRPNYEQYF. CDR3 nucleotide sequence: TGTGCCAGCTCTCCGGCGGGATCCAGACCTAACTACGAGCAGTACTTC. The chain carries TRBV6-7 and TRBJ2-7; D is perhaps TRBD2 (6 bases). TRBV6-7 is known as an ORF, though its function is uncertain. CDR3 length: 16 amino acids. The germline V and J ends were trimmed by 8 bases and 3 bases, with 23 bases remaining between them.

This sequence joins TRBV28 and TRBJ1-1; maybe TRBD1 (5 bases). Germline V CDR1 and CDR2: MDHEN, SYDVKM. The CDR3 is 13 residues long. V gave up 2 bases and J gave up 5 bases, with 9 bases separating them. This chain's CDR3 is CASSLVGVTEAFF. The CDR3 coding sequence is TGTGCCAGCAGTTTAGTAGGGGTTACTGAAGCTTTCTTT.

The rearrangement uses TRBV7-8 and TRBJ2-1, with 9 positions matching TRBD1. The germline V gene has CDR1 SGHVS and CDR2 FQNEAQ. The CDR3 runs 18 residues. The V and J ends lost 2 bases and 7 bases, in that order; junction bases with no gene match: 15. As DNA, the CDR3 is TGTGCCAGCAGCTTAATGAGAGGTCGGGACAGGGTTCGTAATGAGCAGTTCTTC. Encoded protein: CASSLMRGRDRVRNEQFF.

This chain connects TRBV6-5 to TRBJ1-4; D gene uncertain. CDR1 is MNHEY and CDR2 is SVGAGI in the germline V gene. The CDR3 extends over 14 amino acids. The V and J ends lost 3 bases and 4 bases respectively, with 9 bases between them. The CDR3 bases are TGTGCCAGCAGTTATGGTACCTATAATGAAAAACTGTTTTTT. Encoded protein: CASSYGTYNEKLFF.

This chain connects TRBV2 to TRBJ1-5; D might be TRBD1 (6 bases). This CDR3 spans 13 amino acids. Germline assignment: CDR1 SNHLY and CDR2 FYNNEI. V was clipped by 6 bases and J by 7 bases, with 13 bases between them. The CDR3 loop reads CASSPRGAQPQHF. Here the CDR3 DNA reads TGTGCCAGCAGCCCGCGGGGGGCCCAGCCCCAGCATTTT.

This clone was counted between two and nine times. This sequence joins TRBV6-5 and TRBJ1-4; the match to TRBD1 covers 11 bases. CDR3 length: 13 amino acids. The germline CDR1 and CDR2 sequences are MNHEY and SVGAGI. The V segment lost 5 bases and the J segment 11 bases; nucleotides outside the gene matches: 4. CDR3 region: CASSPGQGAKLFF. Written as DNA, the CDR3 is TGTGCCAGCAGTCCCGGACAGGGGGCGAAACTGTTTTTT.

This clone was seen more than once but under ten times. The chain links TRBV27 to TRBJ1-1, with D perhaps TRBD1 (5 bases). Deletions cut 5 bases from V and 8 bases from J, with 15 bases between. Germline CDR1 MNHEY, CDR2 SMNVEV (reference sequence). This CDR3 comprises 13 residues. CDR3 nucleotides: TGTGCCAGCAGTCTAGACAGAATCGAAGAAGCTTTCTTT. It translates to CASSLDRIEEAFF.

A few counts support this clone. V is TRBV7-6 and J is TRBJ1-6, with TRBD1 matching 9 bases. The CDR3 length is 15 residues. Trimming removed 7 bases from V and 8 bases from J; junction bases left unmatched: 9. Germline V gives CDR1 SGHVS, CDR2 FNYEAQ. CDR3 protein: CASTPSGDRDSPLHF. CDR3 nucleotide sequence: TGTGCCAGCACGCCCTCCGGGGACAGGGATTCACCCCTCCACTTT.

The chain has TRBV7-8 and TRBJ2-1; D is perhaps TRBD2 (5 bases). This CDR3 spans 14 amino acids. From germline, CDR1 is SGHVS and CDR2 FQNEAQ. Trimming cost V 1 base and J 4 bases, with 8 bases left between them. The CDR3 loop is CASSLDREYNEQFF. The CDR3 nucleotides are TGTGCCAGCAGCTTAGACCGGGAATACAATGAGCAGTTCTTC.

On this clone: Germline is not matched at one junction end, which may reflect a read error. Other DNA sequences within the sample encode an identical CDR3. The chain combines TRBV4-1 with TRBJ2-7, with D maybe TRBD1 (6 bases). CDR1 MGHRA and CDR2 YSYEKL come from the germline V gene. The CDR3 is 17 amino acids. The CDR3 sequence is CASSHTTGVEASYEQYF. As DNA, the CDR3 is TGCGCCAGCAGCCACACGACAGGAGTCGAGGCCTCCTATGAGCAGTACTTC.